The 10 T cell receptor beta chains reported below all come from one sample, sequenced in a study of T cells in Graves' hyperthyroidism and ophthalmopathy. The TCR beta CDR3 regions underwent amplification using RNA transcripts as the source. The TCR CDR3 was amplified in a first-round RT-PCR using the HTBI primer set. Each CDR3 protein is one row after TCRdb ran MiXCR on the multiplex PCR reads. The sample has 400,000 to 500,000 distinct CDR3 sequences, 14% to 15% seen once. The material sequenced was blood. These receptors were collected from a man between 18 and 29 years old with Graves' ophthalmopathy.

This clonotype has ten or more counts. V usage is TRBV13 and J usage is TRBJ2-5, with 10 bases identical to TRBD2. The germline CDR1 and CDR2 sequences are PRHDT and FYEKMQ (reference sequence). The CDR3 consists of 16 residues. With 0 bases clipped from V and 0 bases from J, the junction kept 1 base outside the gene matches. This CDR3 reads CASSLGLAGHQETQYF. The CDR3 bases are TGTGCCAGCAGCTTAGGACTAGCGGGACACCAAGAGACCCAGTACTTC.

The rearrangement uses TRBV6-2 or TRBV6-3 and TRBJ2-1, with D tentatively TRBD2 (6 bases). Trimming removed 10 bases at V and 7 bases at J, with 14 bases between. CDR3 length: 12 residues. Germline V gives CDR1 MNHEY, CDR2 SVGEGT. Here the CDR3 DNA reads TGTGCCATTGGGGACTTAGGGAATGAGCAGTTCTTC. Amino acids: CAIGDLGNEQFF.

V and J are TRBV7-9 and TRBJ2-7; D is uncertain. CDR3 length: 15 residues. The V end was cut by 0 bases, the J end by 2 bases, with 11 bases between. Germline CDR1 SEHNR, CDR2 FQNEAQ (reference sequence). The CDR3 bases are TGTGCCAGCAGCTTAGCACCCACCGAGCCCTACGAGCAGTACTTC. The encoded protein is CASSLAPTEPYEQYF.

This clonotype was counted between two and nine times. The chain couples TRBV15 to TRBJ1-6; D not certain. CDR3 length: 12 residues. Germline CDR1 is LNHNV and CDR2 is YYDKDF (reference sequence). The germline V and J ends were trimmed by 1 base and 17 bases, with 12 bases remaining between them. This CDR3 is CATSRADADFHF. DNA of the CDR3: TGTGCCACCAGCAGAGCGGACGCGGATTTCCACTTT.

The sample holds many counts of this clonotype. The chain employs TRBV6-1 and TRBJ2-5; 9 bases line up with TRBD1. Germline CDR1 MNHNS, CDR2 SASEGT. V was pared by 5 bases and J by 5 bases, with 9 bases of the junction left unmatched. CDR3 length: 15 residues. Here the CDR3 reads CASSRPQGAGETQYF. CDR3 bases: TGTGCCAGCAGTAGACCACAGGGGGCGGGTGAGACCCAGTACTTC.

This clonotype was found many times. This rearrangement joins TRBV6-6 to TRBJ2-3, with a possible D match to TRBD1 (6 bases). The V gene lost 0 bases and the J gene lost 5 bases, with 12 bases spanning the gap. CDR3 length: 15 residues. CDR1 MNHNY and CDR2 SVGAGI come from the germline V gene (reference sequence). The CDR3 DNA reads as TGTGCCAGCAGTTACTCCTACAGGGCAATAGATACGCAGTATTTT. Translation gives CASSYSYRAIDTQYF.

In its sample, this clonotype was seen many times. V usage is TRBV3-1 and J usage is TRBJ2-2; a possible D gene is TRBD2 (5 bases). V dropped 4 bases and J dropped 1 base, with 19 bases sitting between them. The CDR3 spans 18 residues. The germline V gene encodes CDR1 LGHDT and CDR2 YNNKEL (reference sequence). The DNA for the CDR3 is TGTGCCAGCAGCCTTCGACCCTCTAGAGGGAAGAACACCGGGGAGCTGTTTTTT. It codes for CASSLRPSRGKNTGELFF.

There are many counts of this clonotype. This chain joins TRBV27 and TRBJ2-1; D not resolved. The CDR3 sequence is 12 residues long. Between the trimmed V and J ends, which lost 6 bases and 8 bases, there was a span of 11 bases. Germline CDR1 reads MNHEY; CDR2 reads SMNVEV (reference sequence). In nucleotides, the CDR3 is TGTGCCAGCAGCAGTAGGGTAGATGAGCAGTTCTTC. Protein: CASSSRVDEQFF.

The table lists this clonotype with a count of one. The CDR3 spells CASSARLAGGLEETQYF. As DNA, the CDR3 is TGTGCCAGCAGCGCCCGACTAGCGGGGGGGCTTGAGGAGACCCAGTACTTC. The chain recombines TRBV13 with TRBJ2-5, with 14 bases lining up with TRBD2. From germline, CDR1 is PRHDT and CDR2 FYEKMQ (reference sequence). The V segment lost 5 bases and the J segment 5 bases; nucleotides outside the gene matches: 10. CDR3 size: 17 residues.

V usage is TRBV19 and J usage is TRBJ2-7; 13 bases fit TRBD2. This CDR3 contains 14 residues. Germline CDR1 LNHDA, CDR2 SQIVND (reference sequence). V lost 7 bases to trimming and J lost 2 bases; unmatched junction nucleotides: 2. CDR3 region: CASTTSGGTYEQYF. The CDR3 bases are TGTGCCAGTACGACTAGCGGGGGGACCTACGAGCAGTACTTC.